This T cell receptor (beta chain) emerged from a study of blood T cell repertoires in COVID-19 (dated by TCRdb to 2020 to 2021). Context from the whole study: Samples covering the acute and convalescent phases of COVID-19 were provided by collaborators in the United States, Italy and Spain. The material from the prospective study consisted of cDNA or gDNA derived from T cells, B-cell-depleted T cells, or PBMCs. The dataset comprised deeply sampled blood TCRbeta repertoires from subjects exposed to, actively infected with, or recovered from COVID-19. A freely available public database, intended as a resource for researchers studying the immune response to SARS-CoV-2, is where the repertoires were released. Samples were obtained from the ongoing ImmuneRACE study (first 160 participants) and from about 1,300 subjects provided by 6 global collaborators. A de-identified subject ID, COVID-19 status, age in years and sex were almost always included in the sample metadata. Where available, HLA class I and class II types were obtained from metadata supplied by the sample provider rather than from assay-based typing.

On this clone itself: Its antigen remains unidentified. No base-level quality is on record; no much larger clone is a single base apart.

Collaborating institutions collected whole blood in K2EDTA tubes following their own protocols. For TCRbeta analysis, collaborators shipped samples in one of three forms: frozen whole blood, isolated PBMCs, or DNA extracted from either of those sample types. From the cysteine through the phenylalanine, the CDR3 covers 13 amino acids. Only the CDR3 DNA stays, 39 bases, in frame from base 1. CDR1 and CDR2, per the germline V gene, are SNHLY and FYNNEI. V sheds 3 bases and J sheds 4 bases, leaving 9 bases between their ends. Broad study findings and their caveats: How much clinical and demographic metadata was included differed by source and by participant, and the metadata was provided uncurated.

TCRbeta CDR3 regions were amplified from genomic DNA by means of the immunoSEQ Assay, a bias-controlled multiplex PCR. On the study's bioinformatics: Nucleated cell counts per sample were estimated from amplification of reference gene primers within the assay. To quantify the absolute abundance of each unique TCRbeta CDR3 rearrangement, sequence reads were collapsed and filtered. For each sample, productive Simpson clonality was calculated as the square root of Simpson's diversity index over productive rearrangements. Not all clones reach the TCRdb copy of this immuneACCESS table, which keeps in-frame sequences only. Checked studies attribute under half of the gap to unresolved V genes and leave the rest unexplained. The V and J calls and the clone size are those of that table, but D and trimming were determined from the DNA. The sample table records some 90,000 clones; 70% to 90% of these occur just once. The ten largest account for under 10% of the sample.

The receptor was isolated from a man aged 50 to 59 with acute or convalescent COVID-19. Input material: peripheral blood. The chain is assembled from TRBV2 and TRBJ1-1, with a weak D call of TRBD1 (5 bases match). The CDR3 region has the sequence CASSEGQATEAFF. The nucleotide sequence is given as TGTGCCAGCAGTGAGGGGCAAGCCACTGAAGCTTTCTTT.